The clone carrying this T cell receptor beta chain was observed a handful of times. Using a J-beta primer mix together with a sample-barcoded 5' primer, a second PCR was run for roughly 6 to 12 cycles. TCRdb fed the 5' RACE reads into MiXCR, producing one record per CDR3 protein. The data hold approximately 800,000 distinct CDR3 sequences, with about 34% observed a single time. V was clipped by 4 bases and J by 1 base, with 20 bases between them. The CDR3 contains 17 residues. Germline V gives CDR1 SGHDT, CDR2 YYEEEE. The data stem from a study of blood T cells in healthy people across ages. V and J are TRBV5-6 and TRBJ1-1, with a weak D call TRBD1 (5 bases). Sequencing used blood. This clonotype was obtained from a man aged 18 to 30 in good health. The CDR3 reads CASSPWSGARENTEAFF. Here the CDR3 DNA reads TGTGCCAGCAGCCCGTGGTCTGGGGCGAGGGAGAACACTGAAGCTTTCTTT. Together with reference TRBV5-6 and TRBJ1-1, the CDR3 gives the full variable domain: DAGVTQSPTHLIKTRGQQVTLRCSPKSGHDTVSWYQQALGQGPQFIFQYYEEEERQRGNFPDRFSGHQFPNYSSELNVNALLLGDSALYLCASSPWSGARENTEAFFGQGTRLTVV.